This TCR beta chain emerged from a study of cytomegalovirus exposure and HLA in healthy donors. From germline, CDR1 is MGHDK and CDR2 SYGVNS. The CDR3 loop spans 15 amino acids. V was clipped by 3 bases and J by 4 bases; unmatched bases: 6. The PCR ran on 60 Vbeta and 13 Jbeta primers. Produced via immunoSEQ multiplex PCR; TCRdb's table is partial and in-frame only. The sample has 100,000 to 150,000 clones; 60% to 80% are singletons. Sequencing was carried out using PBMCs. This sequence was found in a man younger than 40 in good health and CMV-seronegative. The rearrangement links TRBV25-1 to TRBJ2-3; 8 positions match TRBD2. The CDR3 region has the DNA TGTGCCAGCAGTGATGGCGGGGGGTGGCCAGATACGCAGTATTTT. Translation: CASSDGGGWPDTQYF. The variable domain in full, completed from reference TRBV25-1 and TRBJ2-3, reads EADIYQTPRYLVIGTGKKITLECSQTMGHDKMYWYQQDPGMELHLIHYSYGVNSTEKGDLSSESTVSRIRTEHFPLTLESARPSHTSQYLCASSDGGGWPDTQYFGPGTRLTVL.